Shown below are 23 T cell receptor beta chains from a single sample sequenced in a study of T cells in Graves' hyperthyroidism and ophthalmopathy (dated by TCRdb to the late 2010s). Library preparation was by multiplex PCR. Data came from an Illumina HiSeq 2000. Amplification of TCR beta CDR3 regions was carried out from RNA transcripts. A first-round RT-PCR of the TCR CDR3 used the HTBI primer set with the Qiagen OneStep RT-PCR kit. TCRdb applied fastp at Q25 and MiXCR to the public reads, then kept only in-frame beta chains. Rows are unified per CDR3 protein, each entry keeping the most common DNA and genes. This sample gives about 640,000 distinct CDR3 sequences in total; roughly 15% of them show up just once. The ten largest make up approximately 12% of the sample. Input material: blood. These TCRs come from a woman between 50 and 59 years old with Graves' ophthalmopathy.

Many counts were recorded for this clonotype. The chain links TRBV6-1 to TRBJ2-5, with a weak D call TRBD2 (5 bases). Germline CDR1 and CDR2: MNHNS and SASEGT. The CDR3 sequence is 13 residues long. Trimming shortened V by 5 bases and J by 5 bases, and 12 bases separated the two germline ends. The CDR3 loop reads CASSLGLSETQYF. CDR3 DNA sequence: TGTGCCAGCAGTCTCGGACTTAGCGAGACCCAGTACTTC.

This clonotype was counted a few times. The V call is TRBV6-1, the J call TRBJ2-2, with 8 bases fitting TRBD2. V lost 7 bases to trimming and J lost 4 bases; unmatched junction nucleotides: 11. Per the germline V gene, CDR1 is MNHNS and CDR2 is SASEGT. The CDR3 is 16 residues long. The CDR3: CASKTRGGRGTGELFF. CDR3 DNA sequence: TGTGCCAGCAAGACCCGGGGGGGTCGCGGCACCGGGGAGCTGTTTTTT.

This clonotype was recorded at least ten times. Here the CDR3 DNA reads TGTGCCAGCAGTTATAGGAGCGCGACCAGACTGGGCACAGATACGCAGTATTTT. Translation gives CASSYRSATRLGTDTQYF. The gene calls are TRBV6-2 or TRBV6-3 and TRBJ2-3; no reliable D call. The CDR3 loop spans 18 amino acids. The V end lost 3 bases, the J end lost 1 base, and 20 bases lay between the germline ends. Germline CDR1 and CDR2: MNHEY and SVGEGT.

In this sample, this clonotype turned up once. The V call is TRBV20-1, the J call TRBJ1-2; D is possibly TRBD1 (5 bases). The CDR3 contains 12 residues. The V end was cut by 5 bases, the J end by 6 bases, with 13 bases between. The V gene's germline CDR1 is DFQATT and CDR2 SNEGSKA (reference sequence). CDR3: CSAEGPGHGYTF. In DNA, the CDR3 is TGCAGTGCTGAGGGACCGGGCCATGGCTACACCTTC.

This clonotype was counted many times. The rearrangement links TRBV14 to TRBJ2-7, with TRBD1 as a possible D gene (6 bases). Trimming stripped 6 bases from V and 1 base from J, with 10 bases between. The CDR3 loop spans 13 amino acids. The germline V gene has CDR1 SGHDN and CDR2 FVKESK. The CDR3 nucleotides are TGTGCCAGCAGGGGACAAACATCCTACGAGCAGTACTTC. As protein: CASRGQTSYEQYF.

The chain is built from TRBV4-1 and TRBJ2-1, with 10 bases identical to TRBD2. V dropped 2 bases and J dropped 4; count of bases not matched to a gene: 5. Germline CDR1 reads MGHRA; CDR2 reads YSYEKL. The CDR3 length is 16 residues. The DNA for the CDR3 is TGCGCCAGCAGCCAAACTGGAGCGGGAGGGTACAATGAGCAGTTCTTC. Translation gives CASSQTGAGGYNEQFF.

About this clonotype: A much more abundant neighbour one base away suggests this may be a read error. The V and J genes are TRBV7-2 and TRBJ1-6; tentatively, D is TRBD1 (5 bases). Trimming removed 5 bases at V and 8 bases at J, with 13 bases between. Germline V gives CDR1 SGHTA, CDR2 FQGNSA. CDR3 length: 14 amino acids. The CDR3 DNA follows: TGTGCCAGCAGCCCCTTCCAAGGGGATTCACCCCTCCACTTT. This sequence encodes CASSPFQGDSPLHF.

This clonotype was observed many times. This sequence joins TRBV4-3 and TRBJ2-3, with D possibly being TRBD1 (6 bases). The CDR3 contains 18 residues. V was cut by 2 bases and J by 6 bases, with 24 bases left in between. Germline V CDR1 and CDR2: LGHNA, YSLEER. The CDR3 bases are TGCGCCAGCAGCCAAAAAGCCTTCGGACTTTCAGGGGTGGATACGCAGTATTTT. This codes for CASSQKAFGLSGVDTQYF.

This clonotype showed up many times. This CDR3 is CASTIPGAKETQYF. For the CDR3, the DNA is TGTGCCAGCACCATTCCAGGGGCAAAAGAGACCCAGTACTTC. J is TRBJ2-5 and V is TRBV6-2 or TRBV6-3; perhaps TRBD1 as D (6 bases). Trimming removed 7 bases from V and 3 bases from J, with 15 bases in between. Germline CDR1 is MNHEY and CDR2 is SVGEGT. This CDR3 is 14 amino acids long.

This clonotype came up a few times. The chain recombines TRBV28 with TRBJ1-5; a possible D gene is TRBD1 (6 bases). Germline V gives CDR1 MDHEN, CDR2 SYDVKM. Trimming took 6 bases from V and 6 from J, leaving 21 bases between them. CDR3 size: 16 residues. The CDR3 loop reads CASRPQERGAAQPQHF. The CDR3 DNA sequence: TGTGCCAGCAGACCCCAGGAGAGGGGGGCGGCTCAGCCCCAGCATTTT.

This clonotype showed up many times. The chain recombines TRBV6-1 with TRBJ1-2, with 7 bases fitting TRBD1. From germline, CDR1 is MNHNS and CDR2 SASEGT. The CDR3 is made up of 15 amino acids. V lost 8 bases, J lost 1 base, and 10 bases stayed unmatched. The CDR3 sequence: CASDRNRGDNYGYTF. Written as DNA, the CDR3 is TGTGCCAGCGACCGCAACAGGGGAGATAACTATGGCTACACCTTC.

This rearrangement joins TRBV3-1 to TRBJ2-1, with TRBD1 matching 7 bases. CDR3 size: 13 residues. With V trimmed by 5 bases and J by 7 bases, 5 bases remained unmatched. The germline gives CDR1 LGHDT, CDR2 YNNKEL (reference sequence). For the CDR3, the DNA is TGTGCCAGCAGCTTACCGACAGGGAATGAGCAGTTCTTC. Translation gives CASSLPTGNEQFF.

This clonotype has at least ten counts. This chain joins TRBV18 and TRBJ1-2, with D perhaps TRBD1 (5 bases). Trimming stripped 2 bases from V and 4 bases from J, with 11 bases between. This CDR3 spans 14 amino acids. Germline V gives CDR1 KGHSH, CDR2 LQKENI. This chain's CDR3 is CASSPEGWVYGYTF. The CDR3 DNA reads as TGTGCCAGCTCACCAGAGGGGTGGGTCTATGGCTACACCTTC.

This clonotype was seen many times. The chain carries TRBV20-1 and TRBJ2-7, with TRBD1 matching 8 bases. The J segment lost 2 bases and the V segment lost 6 bases, leaving 3 bases of the junction unmatched. The CDR3 extends over 12 amino acids. Looked up from germline, CDR1 is DFQATT and CDR2 is SNEGSKA (reference sequence). CDR3 bases: TGCAGTGCAAACAGGGGGGCCTACGAGCAGTACTTC. This gives the protein CSANRGAYEQYF.

This clonotype occurred many times. V gene TRBV6-5 combines with J gene TRBJ1-3, with D hard to call. This CDR3 is 15 amino acids long. Between the trimmed V and J ends, which lost 2 bases and 1 base, there was a span of 9 bases. The germline gives CDR1 MNHEY, CDR2 SVGAGI. The DNA of the CDR3 is TGTGCCAGCAGTTACGCCCGGGGATCTGGAAACACCATATATTTT. It is translated as CASSYARGSGNTIYF.

This clonotype was seen at least ten times. The V and J genes are TRBV28 and TRBJ2-7; D unresolved. The CDR3 covers 12 residues. Trimming took 6 bases from V and 6 from J, leaving 12 bases between them. Germline lookup yields CDR1 MDHEN and CDR2 SYDVKM. The CDR3 reads CASSTSTSEQYF. The CDR3 DNA reads TGTGCCAGCAGCACCTCCACCTCCGAGCAGTACTTC.

This rearrangement joins TRBV20-1 to TRBJ2-7; tentative D call: TRBD2 (6 bases). Trimming took off 4 bases at V and 2 bases at J, with 18 bases between the two ends. CDR3 length equals 15 residues. In germline, CDR1 is DFQATT, CDR2 SNEGSKA (reference sequence). The CDR3 DNA reads as TGCAGTGCTATCGGGAGCCGAGTAAAGGCCTACGAGCAGTACTTC. Translated: CSAIGSRVKAYEQYF.

This clonotype was observed a few times. The chain combines TRBV11-2 with TRBJ2-3; D perhaps matches TRBD1 (5 bases). This CDR3 has 15 residues. The germline gives CDR1 SGHAT, CDR2 FQNNGV. V was cut by 5 bases and J by 2 bases, with 14 bases left in between. The CDR3 loop is CASSQEWTSTDTQYF. The CDR3 DNA is TGTGCCAGCAGCCAAGAGTGGACATCCACAGATACGCAGTATTTT.

This chain joins TRBV2 and TRBJ2-2; tentative D call: TRBD2 (5 bases). The CDR3 has 14 amino acids. The germline CDR1 and CDR2 sequences are SNHLY and FYNNEI. Trimming left V 7 bases short and J 6 bases short, with 15 bases between. The chain's CDR3 is CASNPTRFPGELFF. In DNA form, the CDR3 reads TGTGCCAGCAACCCTACTAGGTTCCCCGGGGAGCTGTTTTTT.

Many counts were recorded for this clonotype. This sequence joins TRBV7-6 and TRBJ2-1; 7 nucleotides agree with TRBD2. The CDR3 is 16 amino acids. The germline V gene encodes CDR1 SGHVS and CDR2 FNYEAQ. V was pared by 1 base and J by 9 bases, with 12 bases of the junction left unmatched. This chain's CDR3 is CASSLDVSGIDAEQFF. The CDR3 DNA sequence: TGTGCCAGCAGCTTAGATGTCAGCGGGATTGATGCTGAGCAGTTCTTC.

In this sample, this clonotype turned up a few times. V and J are TRBV6-1 and TRBJ1-3, with D possibly being TRBD1 (5 bases). Germline V gene data show CDR1 as MNHNS and CDR2 as SASEGT. This CDR3 is 15 amino acids long. V dropped 5 bases and J dropped 4 bases, with 15 bases sitting between them. In DNA form, the CDR3 reads TGTGCCAGCAGTCAAGACCAGGGTTCAGGAAACACCATATATTTT. Its protein product is CASSQDQGSGNTIYF.

Ten or more counts support this clonotype. J is TRBJ1-1 and V is TRBV2, with a possible D match to TRBD1 (6 bases). This CDR3 is built from 17 residues. CDR1 and CDR2 (germline): SNHLY, FYNNEI. V was pared by 6 bases and J by 0 bases, with 20 bases between. Here the CDR3 reads CASSDGEGGPMNTEAFF. In DNA, the CDR3 is TGTGCCAGCAGCGATGGGGAGGGGGGCCCGATGAACACTGAAGCTTTCTTT. The full variable domain, completed using reference TRBV2 and TRBJ1-1, is EPEVTQTPSHQVTQMGQEVILRCVPISNHLYFYWYRQILGQKVEFLVSFYNNEISEKSEIFDDQFSVERPDGSNFTLKIRSTKLEDSAMYFCASSDGEGGPMNTEAFFGQGTRLTVV.

This clonotype came up many times. The chain recombines TRBV28 with TRBJ1-5; TRBD1 aligns across 9 bases. The CDR3 totals 15 residues. The trim removed 2 bases at V and 4 bases at J, leaving 3 bases unmatched. Germline V lookup: CDR1 MDHEN, CDR2 SYDVKM. The CDR3 DNA follows: TGTGCCAGCAGTTTACTAGGGACAGGGAATCAGCCCCAGCATTTT. Translation: CASSLLGTGNQPQHF.